This T cell receptor beta chain derives from a study of blood T cell repertoires in COVID-19. Study information: Acute and convalescent COVID-19 samples came from the United States, Italy and Spain. The cDNA or gDNA used as material had been derived from T cells, B-cell-depleted T cells, or PBMCs.

In the authors' workflow: Cell counts per sample came from amplifying reference gene primers. The repertoire was sequenced with immunoSEQ multiplex PCR; TCRdb's copy has only in-frame clones and lacks some. V and J calls and clone size are copied from that table; D and trimming were computed from the DNA. This sample has tens of thousands of clones, with about 87% found just once. Germline V gives CDR1 GTSNPN, CDR2 SVGIG (reference sequence). J was trimmed by 6 bases and V by 1 base; bases with no gene match: 2. There are 13 residues in the CDR3. The chain combines TRBV30 with TRBJ1-2, with 10 bases matching TRBD1. The sequence came from a human donor with active COVID-19. The donor label of this sample is uncertain. The sample comprised peripheral blood. The CDR3 reads CAWSEGQGDGYTF. For the CDR3, the DNA is TGTGCCTGGAGTGAAGGACAGGGGGATGGCTACACCTTC.